The 29 T cell receptor beta chains presented below share a single source sample, sequenced in a study of shared clonotypes between healthy human individuals. This table comes from immunoSEQ multiplex PCR, and its TCRdb copy is limited to in-frame clones, with some not included. The sample comprises 2 million to 3 million clones, over 85% of which are singletons, and more than 0.35% rests with the top ten. Sequencing input: naive CD4+ T cells from PBMCs. Described subset: CD45RA+ positively selected. These TCRs come from a young man in good health. Some clones in this sample may be carry-over from other donors' samples.

The CDR3: CASAGTSGSQSSYEQYF. The CDR3 coding sequence is TGTGCCAGCGCCGGGACTAGCGGGAGCCAGAGCTCCTACGAGCAGTACTTC. This chain uses TRBV19 with TRBJ2-7; TRBD2 matches at 14 bases. This CDR3 is built from 17 residues. The V segment lost 9 bases and the J segment 0 bases; nucleotides outside the gene matches: 10. Germline assignment: CDR1 LNHDA and CDR2 SQIVND (reference sequence).

The chain employs TRBV4-3 and TRBJ2-1; 11 nucleotides match TRBD2. The CDR3 sequence is 16 residues long. Germline CDR1 LGHNA, CDR2 YSLEER. The J segment lost 5 bases and the V segment lost 1 base, leaving 4 bases of the junction unmatched. The CDR3 DNA reads as TGCGCCAGCAGCCAAGTGACTAGCGGGGCTGACAATGAGCAGTTCTTC. Protein sequence: CASSQVTSGADNEQFF.

The J gene is TRBJ2-7, the V gene TRBV6-4, with 9 bases fitting TRBD2. This CDR3 spans 16 amino acids. Per germline, CDR1 MRHNA and CDR2 SNTAGT. The junction had 9 bases not matched to a gene; V was cut back by 3 bases and J by 3 bases. Written as DNA, the CDR3 is TGTGCCAGCAGTGAAATAGCGGGAGATTCGGACTACGAGCAGTACTTC. The encoded protein is CASSEIAGDSDYEQYF.

The genes are TRBV7-9 and TRBJ1-2; no clear D. CDR1 is SEHNR and CDR2 is FQNEAQ in the germline V gene (reference sequence). Trimming removed 4 bases from V and 3 bases from J, with 21 bases in between. The CDR3 has 17 amino acids. CDR3 residues: CASSSASGLLFHYGYTF. The DNA for the CDR3 is TGTGCCAGCAGCTCCGCCTCGGGTCTTCTATTTCACTATGGCTACACCTTC.

The V call is TRBV27, the J call TRBJ1-2; 8 bases map to TRBD1. CDR3 length: 14 amino acids. V lost 4 bases, J lost 6 bases, and 7 bases stayed unmatched. Germline loops: CDR1 MNHEY, CDR2 SMNVEV (reference sequence). This CDR3 reads CASSSRPTGDGYTF. In DNA form, the CDR3 reads TGTGCCAGCAGTTCACGCCCGACAGGGGATGGCTACACCTTC.

The chain carries TRBV5-4 and TRBJ2-2; D call uncertain. V dropped 1 base and J dropped 5 bases, with 24 bases sitting between them. This CDR3 region has 19 residues. Germline CDR1 and CDR2: SGHNT and YYREEE (reference sequence). The CDR3 sequence: CASSLRRPNTRVWTGELFF. In DNA, the CDR3 is TGTGCCAGCAGCTTGCGGCGGCCCAATACCCGGGTATGGACCGGGGAGCTGTTTTTT.

This clone was recorded only once. This chain connects TRBV29-1 to TRBJ2-7, with 8 bases fitting TRBD1. Germline CDR1 and CDR2: SQVTM and ANQGSEA. The junction had 8 bases not matched to a gene; V was cut back by 7 bases and J by 6 bases. This CDR3 contains 12 residues. The chain's CDR3 is CSATIGQGEQYF. The CDR3 nucleotides read TGCAGCGCTACTATTGGACAGGGCGAGCAGTACTTC.

CDR3 nucleotides: TGTGCCAGTCCCGGCCCCGGGACTAGCGGGAGCCCCAGCTCCTACAATGAGCAGTTCTTC. Protein product: CASPGPGTSGSPSSYNEQFF. The chain recombines TRBV5-4 with TRBJ2-1; 14 bases line up with TRBD2. J was trimmed by 0 bases and V by 8 bases; bases with no gene match: 16. The CDR3 is made up of 20 amino acids. Germline loops: CDR1 SGHNT, CDR2 YYREEE (reference sequence).

The rearrangement links TRBV10-3 to TRBJ1-1, with TRBD1 identical over 7 bases. Unmatched junction bases numbered 10, after V lost 10 bases and J lost 2 bases. CDR3 size: 14 residues. Germline V gene data show CDR1 as ENHRY and CDR2 as SYGVKD. The CDR3 DNA is TGTGCCACCTCCGAGGGGGCGGGAAACACTGAAGCTTTCTTT. It translates to CATSEGAGNTEAFF.

The genes are TRBV29-1 and TRBJ1-5, with D uncertain. Germline CDR1 reads SQVTM; CDR2 reads ANQGSEA. V shed 5 bases and J shed 3 bases, with 17 bases lying between them. This CDR3 is built from 15 residues. In DNA, the CDR3 is TGCAGCGTTAAAACTTTAGACGGCTACAATCAGCCCCAGCATTTT. Its translation is CSVKTLDGYNQPQHF.

The table lists this clone with a few counts. V usage is TRBV12-5 and J usage is TRBJ1-1, with D unclear. The V and J ends lost 2 bases and 1 base respectively, with 8 bases between them. Germline V gives CDR1 LGHNT, CDR2 FRNRAP. This CDR3 has 14 residues. The CDR3 sequence: CASGLSEGNTEAFF. The DNA for the CDR3 is TGTGCTAGTGGTTTGTCCGAGGGGAACACTGAAGCTTTCTTT. Based on the CDR3 plus reference TRBV12-5 and TRBJ1-1, the full variable domain is DARVTQTPRHKVTEMGQEVTMRCQPILGHNTVFWYRQTMMQGLELLAYFRNRAPLDDSGMPKDRFSAEMPDATLATLKIQPSEPRDSAVYFCASGLSEGNTEAFFGQGTRLTVV.

This rearrangement joins TRBV28 to TRBJ1-2; 7 positions agree with TRBD1. This CDR3 contains 17 residues. Germline V gene data show CDR1 as MDHEN and CDR2 as SYDVKM. Germline trimming cut 6 bases from V and 7 bases from J; bases unmatched to any gene: 20. The CDR3 reads CASSQVGFGQDYGGYTF. CDR3 bases: TGTGCCAGCAGCCAGGTCGGGTTCGGACAGGACTATGGTGGCTACACCTTC.

The chain carries TRBV19 and TRBJ2-2; D unresolved. There are 14 residues in the CDR3. Germline values: CDR1 LNHDA, CDR2 SQIVND (reference sequence). The V end lost 3 bases, the J end lost 2 bases, and 7 bases lay between the germline ends. CDR3 protein: CASSIPQNTGELFF. CDR3 nucleotides: TGTGCCAGTAGTATCCCCCAAAACACCGGGGAGCTGTTTTTT.

The chain uses TRBV27 and TRBJ2-3, with 10 bases aligning to TRBD2. CDR3 length: 15 amino acids. Germline V lookup: CDR1 MNHEY, CDR2 SMNVEV (reference sequence). V dropped 6 bases and J dropped 8; count of bases not matched to a gene: 11. Written as DNA, the CDR3 is TGTGCCAGCAGCTCCCCAGCGGGAGGGCCAGTTACGCAGTATTTT. Translation gives CASSSPAGGPVTQYF.

The chain employs TRBV7-2 and TRBJ2-7, with 14 bases aligning to TRBD2. Germline V CDR1 and CDR2: SGHTA, FQGNSA. The CDR3 spans 16 residues. The V gene end was trimmed by 5 bases and the J gene end by 7 bases; junction bases not matched to a gene: 10. DNA of the CDR3: TGTGCCAGCAGCCAACGGACTAGCGGGAGGTTAAGTGAGCAGTACTTC. Translation: CASSQRTSGRLSEQYF.

This chain joins TRBV2 and TRBJ2-3; 9 bases map to TRBD2. Trimming took 5 bases from V and 4 from J; bases not matched to a gene: 16. CDR3 length: 18 amino acids. Germline V gene data show CDR1 as SNHLY and CDR2 as FYNNEI. CDR3 coding DNA: TGTGCCAGCAGTTTACCCAGGAGGGGTAGCGGGGGCCCAGATACGCAGTATTTT. Its protein product is CASSLPRRGSGGPDTQYF.

V and J are TRBV11-1 and TRBJ2-7, with D uncertain. Trimming pared 5 bases from V and 0 bases from J, leaving 8 bases between. The germline CDR1 and CDR2 sequences are SGHAT and FQDESV (reference sequence). This CDR3 comprises 13 residues. DNA for the CDR3: TGTGCCAGCAGCACCCATCTCTCCTACGAGCAGTACTTC. It is translated as CASSTHLSYEQYF.

As concerns this clone: A read error may account for a junction end that differs from germline. The chain combines TRBV5-1 with TRBJ2-2; the match to TRBD1 covers 9 bases. Looked up from germline, CDR1 is SGHRS and CDR2 is YFSETQ. There are 14 residues in the CDR3. CDR3 loop: CASRLDRGTGELFF. The DNA for the CDR3 is TGCGCCAGCAGGTTGGACAGGGGCACCGGGGAGCTGTTTTTT.

This chain uses TRBV6-1 with TRBJ1-5, with D perhaps TRBD1 (6 bases). The CDR3 contains 13 residues. Trimming removed 8 bases from V and 3 bases from J, with 11 bases in between. Looked up from germline, CDR1 is MNHNS and CDR2 is SASEGT. The CDR3 bases are TGTGCCAGCCGACAGGTAGACAATCAGCCCCAGCATTTT. Encoded protein: CASRQVDNQPQHF.

About this clone: Other nucleotide sequences in the sample specify the same CDR3. V gene TRBV18 combines with J gene TRBJ1-4, with unresolved D. V lost 2 bases, J lost 8 bases, and 9 bases lay in between. This CDR3 region has 13 residues. CDR1 and CDR2 from the germline V gene are KGHSH and LQKENI. CDR3 protein: CASSPDIGEKLFF. The CDR3 nucleotides are TGTGCCAGCTCACCAGACATTGGAGAAAAACTGTTTTTT.

About this clone: This specimen includes other DNA sequences encoding the same CDR3. The chain recombines TRBV18 with TRBJ1-1, with D hard to call. The V and J ends lost 3 bases and 0 bases respectively, with 8 bases between them. The CDR3 contains 14 residues. The germline V gene has CDR1 KGHSH and CDR2 LQKENI. The CDR3, as DNA: TGTGCCAGCTCACCTACGGGGATGAACACTGAAGCTTTCTTT. This gives the protein CASSPTGMNTEAFF.

The rearrangement joins TRBV19 to TRBJ1-3; possible D gene TRBD1, 5 bases. V lost 7 bases and J lost 0, with 22 bases in between. CDR3 size: 18 residues. Per germline, CDR1 LNHDA and CDR2 SQIVND (reference sequence). The CDR3 region is CASMGQGTYLSSGNTIYF. CDR3 DNA: TGTGCCAGTATGGGGCAGGGAACCTACCTAAGCTCTGGAAACACCATATATTTT.

This clone was found once. The same CDR3 arises from other DNA sequences in this sample as well. The chain links TRBV28 to TRBJ2-3; no clear D gene. V was cut by 5 bases and J by 2 bases, with 8 bases left in between. Germline CDR1 MDHEN, CDR2 SYDVKM. This CDR3 comprises 13 residues. The CDR3 sequence is CASSPPSTDTQYF. The CDR3 DNA is TGTGCCAGCAGTCCCCCGTCCACAGATACGCAGTATTTT.

The chain carries TRBV27 and TRBJ1-1; D is ambiguous. V was cut by 2 bases and J by 0 bases, with 10 bases left in between. Germline CDR1 is MNHEY and CDR2 is SMNVEV (reference sequence). This CDR3 has 15 residues. For the CDR3, the DNA is TGTGCCAGCAGTTTAGGTCAGTACATGAACACTGAAGCTTTCTTT. This codes for CASSLGQYMNTEAFF.

This chain links TRBV6-1 with TRBJ2-1; TRBD2 aligns across 8 bases. The J segment lost 3 bases and the V segment lost 4 bases, leaving 11 bases of the junction unmatched. The germline V gene has CDR1 MNHNS and CDR2 SASEGT. This CDR3 has 17 amino acids. In DNA, the CDR3 is TGTGCCAGCAGTGTTTCGGCCGGGCTAGCGGGCTACAATGAGCAGTTCTTC. Translated, it gives CASSVSAGLAGYNEQFF.

Written as DNA, the CDR3 is TGTGCCAGCAGCCCCCCTCAAGGGGCCAACGTCCTGACTTTC. Its translation is CASSPPQGANVLTF. This chain links TRBV28 with TRBJ2-6, with unresolved D. Germline V gives CDR1 MDHEN, CDR2 SYDVKM. The CDR3 covers 14 residues. Trimming shortened V by 6 bases and J by 4 bases, and 10 bases separated the two germline ends.

The J gene is TRBJ1-2, the V gene TRBV13; D gene uncertain. Germline CDR1 reads PRHDT; CDR2 reads FYEKMQ (reference sequence). The CDR3 totals 13 residues. The V and J ends lost 3 bases and 2 bases respectively, with 7 bases between them. CDR3 in amino acids: CASSFRRNYGYTF. In nucleotides, the CDR3 is TGTGCCAGCAGCTTTCGCAGGAACTATGGCTACACCTTC. Supplemented by reference TRBV13 and TRBJ1-2, the full variable domain reads AAGVIQSPRHLIKEKRETATLKCYPIPRHDTVYWYQQGPGQDPQFLISFYEKMQSDKGSIPDRFSAQQFSDYHSELNMSSLELGDSALYFCASSFRRNYGYTFGSGTRLTVV.

The chain joins TRBV28 to TRBJ2-1; 7 bases map to TRBD2. Trimming cost V 5 bases and J 8 bases; bases outside gene matches: 15. In germline, CDR1 is MDHEN, CDR2 SYDVKM. The CDR3 length is 16 residues. DNA of the CDR3: TGTGCCAGCAGTCCGGGCACGACTAGCATTTCGGATGAGCAGTTCTTC. Amino acid sequence: CASSPGTTSISDEQFF.

The chain combines TRBV5-3 with TRBJ2-7, with D perhaps matching TRBD2 (5 bases). TRBV5-3 is designated an ORF whose function remains uncertain. V was pared by 0 bases and J by 3 bases, with 13 bases between. CDR3 length: 15 amino acids. The DNA of the CDR3 is TGTGCCAGAAGCTTGGACCCGGCGGGTCTCTACGAGCAGTACTTC. As protein: CARSLDPAGLYEQYF.